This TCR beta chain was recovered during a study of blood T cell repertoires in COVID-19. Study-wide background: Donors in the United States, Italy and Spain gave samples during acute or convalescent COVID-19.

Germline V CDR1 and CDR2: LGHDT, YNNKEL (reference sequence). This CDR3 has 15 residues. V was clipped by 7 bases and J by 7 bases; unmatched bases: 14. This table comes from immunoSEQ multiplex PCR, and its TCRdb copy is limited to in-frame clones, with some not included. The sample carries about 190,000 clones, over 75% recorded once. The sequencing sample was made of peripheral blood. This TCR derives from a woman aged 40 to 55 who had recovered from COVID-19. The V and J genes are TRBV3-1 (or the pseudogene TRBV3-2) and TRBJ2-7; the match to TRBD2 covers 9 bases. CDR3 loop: CASTRGPSGNGEQYF. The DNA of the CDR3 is TGTGCCAGCACAAGGGGGCCTAGCGGGAACGGAGAGCAGTACTTC.